Here is one TCR beta chain with its context. No antigen is known for it. This entry is derived from a study of T cell responses to AZD1222 COVID-19 vaccine. Points from the study as a whole: Mapped onto spike, vaccine-associated CD4 TCRs spanned it and were dominant at 160-218 and 743-854.

Produced via immunoSEQ multiplex PCR; TCRdb's table is partial and in-frame only. The table shows about 200,000 clones, with roughly 94% occurring only once. This CDR3 comprises 14 residues. Germline V CDR1 and CDR2: SGHRS, YFSETQ. The V gene end was trimmed by 3 bases and the J gene end by 4 bases; junction bases not matched to a gene: 6. This sequence originates from an adult who received the MenACWY meningococcal vaccine as a control. The sequencing used peripheral blood, collected 28 days after the second dose of the MenACWY control vaccine. The chain uses TRBV5-1 and TRBJ2-5; 7 nucleotides match TRBD2. In DNA form, the CDR3 reads TGCGCCAGCAGCTCGGACGGCGGGAGAGAGACCCAGTACTTC. This encodes CASSSDGGRETQYF.